This T cell receptor beta chain was identified in a study of blood T cell repertoires in COVID-19. Study information: From the United States, Italy and Spain came samples of acute and convalescent COVID-19. PBMCs, B-cell-depleted T cells, or T cells provided the cDNA or gDNA that made up the material.

Sequenced by immunoSEQ multiplex PCR; TCRdb stores in-frame clones only, minus some. The repertoire holds 140,000 to 150,000 clones, with more than 75% as singletons. Participants came from about two dozen US areas, aged roughly 18 to 89 years. Assignments of participants to cohorts depended upon their own reported clinical history. V shed 4 bases and J shed 0 bases, with 10 bases lying between them. Germline lookup yields CDR1 SGHVS and CDR2 FQNEAQ. The CDR3 length is 15 residues. The rearrangement joins TRBV7-8 to TRBJ1-3, with D unclear. The sequence was obtained from a man between 60 and 70 years old who had recovered from COVID-19. Sample: PBMCs or T cells enriched from blood (not recorded which). The CDR3 region has the DNA TGTGCCAGCAGCTCCGGACTCCTCTCTGGAAACACCATATATTTT. It encodes CASSSGLLSGNTIYF.